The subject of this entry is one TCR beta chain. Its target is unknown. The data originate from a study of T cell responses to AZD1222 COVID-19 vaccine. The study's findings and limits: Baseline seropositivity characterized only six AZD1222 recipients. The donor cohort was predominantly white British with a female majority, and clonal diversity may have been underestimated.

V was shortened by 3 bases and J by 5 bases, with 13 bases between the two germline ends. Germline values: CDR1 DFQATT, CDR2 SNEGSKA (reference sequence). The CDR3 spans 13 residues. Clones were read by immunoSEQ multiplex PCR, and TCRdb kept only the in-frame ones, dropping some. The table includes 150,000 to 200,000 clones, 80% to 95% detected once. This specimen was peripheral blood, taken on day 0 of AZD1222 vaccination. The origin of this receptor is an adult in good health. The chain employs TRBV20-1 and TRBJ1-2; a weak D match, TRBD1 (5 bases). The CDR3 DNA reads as TGCAGTGCTAGTGGAGGGGTGGGGTATGGCTACACCTTC. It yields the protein CSASGGVGYGYTF.